This T cell receptor beta chain appears in the sequencing data of a study of identical twins. V was clipped by 2 bases and J by 7 bases, with 14 bases between them. CDR1 and CDR2 from the germline V gene are SGHDT and YYEEEE. This CDR3 is built from 14 residues. TCRdb reprocessed the 5' RACE reads with MiXCR, giving one entry per CDR3 protein. The sample has hundreds of thousands of distinct CDR3 sequences; 8.6% are singletons. This clonotype came up many times. Separately, the same data were catalogued under a study of yellow fever vaccine responses in identical twins.

This TCR was sampled from a woman between 18 and 29 years old in good health. The sequenced sample was PBMCs. The J gene is TRBJ2-3, the V gene TRBV5-6; unclear D gene. CDR3 in amino acids: CASSFPTAGNTQYF. The CDR3 region has the DNA TGTGCCAGCAGCTTTCCAACGGCCGGTAATACGCAGTATTTT. Supplemented by reference TRBV5-6 and TRBJ2-3, the full variable domain reads DAGVTQSPTHLIKTRGQQVTLRCSPKSGHDTVSWYQQALGQGPQFIFQYYEEEERQRGNFPDRFSGHQFPNYSSELNVNALLLGDSALYLCASSFPTAGNTQYFGPGTRLTVL.